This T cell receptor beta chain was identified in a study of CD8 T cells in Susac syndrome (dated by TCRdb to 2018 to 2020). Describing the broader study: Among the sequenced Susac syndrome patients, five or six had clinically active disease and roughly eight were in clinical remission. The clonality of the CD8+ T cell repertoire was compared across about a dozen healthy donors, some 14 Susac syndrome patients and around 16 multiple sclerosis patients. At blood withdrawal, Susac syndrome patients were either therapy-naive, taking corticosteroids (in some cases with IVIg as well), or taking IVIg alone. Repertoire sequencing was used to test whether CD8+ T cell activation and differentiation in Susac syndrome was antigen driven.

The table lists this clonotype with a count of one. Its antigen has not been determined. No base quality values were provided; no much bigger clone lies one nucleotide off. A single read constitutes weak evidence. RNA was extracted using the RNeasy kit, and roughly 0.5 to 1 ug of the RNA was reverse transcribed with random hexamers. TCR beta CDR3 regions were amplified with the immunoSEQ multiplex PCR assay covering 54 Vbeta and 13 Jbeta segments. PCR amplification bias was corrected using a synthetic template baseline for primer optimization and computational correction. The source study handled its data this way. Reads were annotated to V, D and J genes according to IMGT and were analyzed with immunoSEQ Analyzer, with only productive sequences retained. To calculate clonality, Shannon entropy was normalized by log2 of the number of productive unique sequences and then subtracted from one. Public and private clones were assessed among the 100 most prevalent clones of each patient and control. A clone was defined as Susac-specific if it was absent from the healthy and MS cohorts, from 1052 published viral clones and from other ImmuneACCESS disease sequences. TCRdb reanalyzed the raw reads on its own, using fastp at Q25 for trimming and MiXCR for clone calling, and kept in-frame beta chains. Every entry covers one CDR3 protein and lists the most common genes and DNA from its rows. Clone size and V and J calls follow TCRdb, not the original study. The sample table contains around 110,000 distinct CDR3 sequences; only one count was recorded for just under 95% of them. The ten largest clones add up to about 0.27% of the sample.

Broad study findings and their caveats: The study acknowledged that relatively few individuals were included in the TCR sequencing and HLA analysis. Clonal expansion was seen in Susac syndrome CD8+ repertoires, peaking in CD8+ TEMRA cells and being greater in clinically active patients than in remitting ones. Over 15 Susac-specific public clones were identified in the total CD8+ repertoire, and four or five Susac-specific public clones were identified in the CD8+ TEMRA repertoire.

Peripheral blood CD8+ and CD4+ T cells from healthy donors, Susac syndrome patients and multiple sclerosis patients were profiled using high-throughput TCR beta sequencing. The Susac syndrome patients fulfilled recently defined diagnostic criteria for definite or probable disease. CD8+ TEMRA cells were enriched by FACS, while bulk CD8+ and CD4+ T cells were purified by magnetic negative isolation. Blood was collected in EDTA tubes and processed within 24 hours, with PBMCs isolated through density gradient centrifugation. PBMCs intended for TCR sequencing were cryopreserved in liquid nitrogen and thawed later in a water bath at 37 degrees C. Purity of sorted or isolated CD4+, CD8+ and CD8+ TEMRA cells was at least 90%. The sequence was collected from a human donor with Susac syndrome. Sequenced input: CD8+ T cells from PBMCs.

The encoded CDR3 is CASSLGGAGELFF. The base sequence is TGTGCCAGCAGTTTAGGGGGGGCCGGGGAGCTGTTTTTT. The V and J genes are TRBV12-3 or TRBV12-4 and TRBJ2-2; TRBD2 is a possible D gene, resting on 6 matching bases. V was cut back by 1 base and J by 6 bases, leaving a gap of 6 bases between them. There are 13 amino acids in the CDR3, from cysteine to phenylalanine inclusive. Just CDR3 DNA is preserved here, 39 bases in frame from base 1.